These 28 T cell receptor beta chains were all obtained from the same sample, sequenced in a study of T cell responses to AZD1222 COVID-19 vaccine. Measured with immunoSEQ multiplex PCR; TCRdb has only the in-frame clones, and not every one. The repertoire holds around 94,000 clones, with roughly 84% as singletons. This material consisted of peripheral blood, taken on day 0 of AZD1222 vaccination. Receptors were obtained from an adult in good health.

The chain is built from TRBV5-1 and TRBJ2-2, with TRBD2 matching 13 bases. V trimming: 6 bases; J trimming: 0 bases; junction bases outside the gene matches: 8. The CDR3 runs to 18 residues. Germline loops: CDR1 SGHRS, CDR2 YFSETQ. The CDR3, as DNA: TGCGCCAGCACTTCGGGGACTAGCGGGACAGCGAACACCGGGGAGCTGTTTTTT. Amino acid sequence: CASTSGTSGTANTGELFF.

CDR3 protein: CASGLDGLNTEAFF. The DNA of the CDR3 is TGTGCCAGCGGATTGGACGGTCTGAACACTGAAGCTTTCTTT. The genes are TRBV4-2 and TRBJ1-1; D uncertain. The CDR3 has 14 residues. Germline values: CDR1 LGHNA, CDR2 YNFKEQ. V lost 8 bases to trimming and J lost 0 bases, with 13 bases between them.

The rearrangement links TRBV9 to TRBJ1-6; D remains ambiguous. V gave up 0 bases and J gave up 7 bases, with 14 bases separating them. Germline CDR1 reads SGDLS; CDR2 reads YYNGEE. The CDR3 loop spans 16 amino acids. The CDR3 nucleotides are TGTGCCAGCAGCGTAGCTTTTTCGGGAACGAATTCACCCCTCCACTTT. This translates into CASSVAFSGTNSPLHF.

This clone was detected only once. The chain uses TRBV19 and TRBJ2-3, with D perhaps being TRBD1 or TRBD2 (5 bases each). Germline CDR1 and CDR2: LNHDA and SQIVND (reference sequence). The V gene lost 3 bases and the J gene lost 10 bases, with 8 bases spanning the gap. CDR3 size: 11 residues. Here the CDR3 DNA reads TGTGCCAGTAGTATGAGGGGTTCGCAGTATTTT. Amino acids: CASSMRGSQYF.

This chain joins TRBV2 and TRBJ2-3; no clear D. With 6 bases removed from V and 1 base from J, the gap between germline ends came to 14 bases. The CDR3 spans 15 residues. The germline V gene has CDR1 SNHLY and CDR2 FYNNEI. The CDR3, as DNA: TGTGCCAGCAGCTCGACCCGGTGGGGCACAGATACGCAGTATTTT. Its translation is CASSSTRWGTDTQYF.

The rearrangement joins TRBV9 to TRBJ2-7, with 8 bases identical to TRBD2. The germline gives CDR1 SGDLS, CDR2 YYNGEE. There are 14 residues in the CDR3. The junction had 5 bases not matched to a gene; V was cut back by 2 bases and J by 4 bases. Written as DNA, the CDR3 is TGTGCCAGCAGCGTCAATAGCGGGGTTTACGAGCAGTACTTC. As protein: CASSVNSGVYEQYF.

J is TRBJ2-7 and V is TRBV5-1, with TRBD2 matching over 9 bases. The CDR3 totals 15 residues. Germline V gene sequence: CDR1 SGHRS, CDR2 YFSETQ. The ends lost 7 bases at V and 2 bases at J; junction bases unmatched: 10. CDR3 region: CASRGGASGAYEQYF. The CDR3 coding sequence is TGCGCCAGCCGAGGGGGCGCTAGCGGGGCCTACGAGCAGTACTTC.

The V call is TRBV15, the J call TRBJ1-5; D gene unclear. The V gene lost 0 bases and the J gene lost 4 bases, with 10 bases spanning the gap. Germline values: CDR1 LNHNV, CDR2 YYDKDF (reference sequence). CDR3 length: 15 amino acids. The CDR3 loop is CATSRDRAENQPQHF. The CDR3 nucleotides read TGTGCCACCAGCAGAGATCGTGCAGAAAATCAGCCCCAGCATTTT.

The chain recombines TRBV12-3 or TRBV12-4 with TRBJ2-1, with D possibly TRBD1 on 6 matching bases. V lost 2 bases to trimming and J lost 11 bases, with 10 bases between them. The CDR3 is 12 amino acids. This CDR3 reads CASSLYRAKQFF. The CDR3 nucleotides read TGTGCCAGCAGTTTATACAGGGCGAAGCAGTTCTTC.

The rearrangement links TRBV28 to TRBJ1-3; 7 bases agree with TRBD1. V was pared by 5 bases and J by 2 bases, with 6 bases of the junction left unmatched. CDR1 is MDHEN, CDR2 SYDVKM, per germline. CDR3 length: 15 residues. The CDR3 loop is CASSQTGETGNTIYF. CDR3 in DNA: TGTGCCAGCAGTCAAACAGGGGAAACTGGAAACACCATATATTTT.

This clone appeared a single time. The rearrangement uses TRBV7-2 and TRBJ2-7; tentative D call: TRBD1 (6 bases). Looked up from germline, CDR1 is SGHTA and CDR2 is FQGNSA. The V gene lost 0 bases and the J gene lost 0 bases, with 12 bases spanning the gap. The CDR3 has 16 residues. CDR3 coding DNA: TGTGCCAGCAGCTTAGCGATCGGACAGCGCTCCTACGAGCAGTACTTC. Its translation: CASSLAIGQRSYEQYF.

This chain links TRBV7-8 with TRBJ2-5; 13 bases map to TRBD2. In germline, CDR1 is SGHVS, CDR2 FQNEAQ. This CDR3 has 16 residues. Unmatched junction bases numbered 6, after V lost 4 bases and J lost 4 bases. CDR3 bases: TGTGCCAGCAGCTCCCGGACTAGCGGGGGACCAGAGACCCAGTACTTC. Encoded protein: CASSSRTSGGPETQYF.

The chain uses TRBV7-9 and TRBJ2-5; D could derive from TRBD1 or TRBD2 (5 bases each). Per germline, CDR1 SEHNR and CDR2 FQNEAQ (reference sequence). V lost 1 base to trimming and J lost 1 base, with 10 bases between them. The CDR3 is 15 amino acids. The CDR3 DNA reads as TGTGCCAGCAGCTTAGATGGGGGACCCCAAGAGACCCAGTACTTC. Translated, it gives CASSLDGGPQETQYF.

The chain joins TRBV27 to TRBJ2-5; D not certain. The CDR3 extends over 15 amino acids. V lost 5 bases to trimming and J lost 1 base, with 14 bases between them. Germline-derived CDR1 and CDR2 are MNHEY and SMNVEV (reference sequence). In DNA form, the CDR3 reads TGTGCCAGCAGTCGGATACACGGCTCCCAAGAGACCCAGTACTTC. Encoded protein: CASSRIHGSQETQYF.

The chain is built from TRBV19 and TRBJ2-7; no clear D. In germline, CDR1 is LNHDA, CDR2 SQIVND (reference sequence). The CDR3 consists of 14 residues. V shed 2 bases and J shed 3 bases, with 11 bases lying between them. The CDR3 DNA reads TGTGCCAGTAGTATATCGGATGGAAACTACGAGCAGTACTTC. Translation gives CASSISDGNYEQYF.

The chain links TRBV11-2 to TRBJ2-3; 7 bases align to TRBD2. The germline V gene encodes CDR1 SGHAT and CDR2 FQNNGV. Trimming at V came to 5 bases and at J to 2 bases, leaving 4 bases not matched to a gene. This CDR3 spans 14 amino acids. CDR3 loop: CASSLGGFTDTQYF. The CDR3 DNA reads TGTGCCAGCAGCCTGGGGGGGTTCACAGATACGCAGTATTTT.

The chain uses TRBV7-9 and TRBJ2-3; no reliable D call. The ends were cut back, 1 base at V and 4 bases at J, with 6 bases in the middle. CDR1 is SEHNR, CDR2 FQNEAQ, per germline (reference sequence). The CDR3 runs 13 residues. The CDR3 region is CASSLGVPDTQYF. The CDR3 coding sequence is TGTGCCAGCAGCTTAGGAGTTCCAGATACGCAGTATTTT.

This chain uses TRBV28 with TRBJ1-5; 7 nucleotides line up with TRBD1. The germline CDR1 and CDR2 sequences are MDHEN and SYDVKM. There are 14 residues in the CDR3. The ends lost 4 bases at V and 3 bases at J; junction bases unmatched: 3. CDR3 amino acids: CASSYGQDNQPQHF. In DNA form, the CDR3 reads TGTGCCAGCAGTTACGGACAGGACAATCAGCCCCAGCATTTT.

The gene calls are TRBV7-3 and TRBJ2-5, with D unclear. The germline gives CDR1 SGHTA, CDR2 FQGTGA. The CDR3 is 13 residues long. Deletions cut 4 bases from V and 1 base from J, with 7 bases between. This chain's CDR3 is CASSSPPQETQYF. The CDR3 nucleotides read TGTGCCAGCAGCTCGCCCCCCCAAGAGACCCAGTACTTC. The full variable domain, completed using reference TRBV7-3 and TRBJ2-5, is GAGVSQTPSNKVTEKGKYVELRCDPISGHTALYWYRQSLGQGPEFLIYFQGTGAADDSGLPNDRFFAVRPEGSVSTLKIQRTERGDSAVYLCASSSPPQETQYFGPGTRLLVL.

The chain combines TRBV4-2 with TRBJ1-2; D gene ambiguous. Germline CDR1 LGHNA, CDR2 YNFKEQ. Deletions cut 1 base from V and 8 bases from J, with 14 bases between. There are 14 residues in the CDR3. CDR3 loop: CASSQGRVVTGYTF. As DNA, the CDR3 is TGTGCCAGCAGCCAAGGGAGGGTCGTGACGGGCTACACCTTC.

The table lists this clone with a count of one. CDR3 in DNA: TGTGCCAGCAGCTTAGGGATTGCGAACACTGAAGCTTTCTTT. Its translation: CASSLGIANTEAFF. This rearrangement joins TRBV7-2 to TRBJ1-1; D is undetermined. Trimming shortened V by 1 base and J by 1 base, and 7 bases separated the two germline ends. The CDR3 sequence is 14 residues long. Germline V gives CDR1 SGHTA, CDR2 FQGNSA.

The V and J genes are TRBV10-3 and TRBJ2-2; D is possibly TRBD2 (5 bases). The CDR3 sequence is 15 residues long. CDR1 is ENHRY, CDR2 SYGVKD, per germline. V lost 6 bases, J lost 4 bases, and 15 bases lay in between. DNA of the CDR3: TGTGCCATCAGAACGGCTAGCTCGGTCACCGGGGAGCTGTTTTTT. Amino acid sequence: CAIRTASSVTGELFF.

The rearrangement uses TRBV6-2 or TRBV6-3 and TRBJ1-2, with TRBD1 matching 8 bases. V was clipped by 5 bases and J by 3 bases; unmatched bases: 11. Germline lookup yields CDR1 MNHEY and CDR2 SVGEGT. The CDR3 totals 16 residues. The CDR3 reads CASSRLGAGGDYGYTF. The CDR3 nucleotides read TGTGCCAGCAGTCGACTAGGGGCAGGGGGCGACTATGGCTACACCTTC.

DNA of the CDR3: TGTGCCAGCGAAAGCTTAGGGAGGGGCTACACCTTC. Translated: CASESLGRGYTF. The J gene is TRBJ1-2, the V gene TRBV7-9; no clear D gene. There are 12 residues in the CDR3. V was trimmed by 8 bases and J by 8 bases, leaving 15 bases between them. The V gene's germline CDR1 is SEHNR and CDR2 FQNEAQ (reference sequence).

The chain uses TRBV5-1 and TRBJ1-2, with D uncertain. Germline assignment: CDR1 SGHRS and CDR2 YFSETQ. The CDR3 contains 13 residues. V lost 4 bases to trimming and J lost 2 bases, with 9 bases between them. The CDR3, as DNA: TGCGCCAGCAGCCTCGACACAAACTATGGCTACACCTTC. Protein sequence: CASSLDTNYGYTF.

The chain couples TRBV28 to TRBJ1-5; tentatively, D is TRBD1 (5 bases). Germline CDR1 reads MDHEN; CDR2 reads SYDVKM. The CDR3 totals 13 residues. The V end lost 7 bases, the J end lost 6 bases, and 13 bases lay between the germline ends. CDR3 sequence reads: CASTWGRGQPQHF. The DNA for the CDR3 is TGTGCCAGCACCTGGGGGAGAGGTCAGCCCCAGCATTTT.

This chain uses TRBV12-3 or TRBV12-4 with TRBJ2-4; D might be TRBD1 or TRBD2, each matching 5 bases. The CDR3 is 12 residues long. Between the trimmed V and J ends, which lost 4 bases and 8 bases, there was a span of 9 bases. CDR3 residues: CASSSGTDIQYF. CDR3 coding DNA: TGTGCCAGCAGTTCAGGGACCGACATTCAGTACTTC.

This chain joins TRBV7-9 and TRBJ1-5; D perhaps matches TRBD1 (5 bases). V was shortened by 0 bases and J by 6 bases, with 6 bases between the two germline ends. The CDR3 is 13 amino acids. The germline V gene has CDR1 SEHNR and CDR2 FQNEAQ (reference sequence). CDR3 in DNA: TGTGCCAGCAGCTTAGCGGGGCGTCAGCCCCAGCATTTT. Amino acids: CASSLAGRQPQHF.